Described below is a single TCR beta chain sequence and its context. Its antigen is currently unknown. These data originate in a study of post-analysis software for immune sequencing data. Across the study: Relapsing-remitting, secondary progressive and progressive-relapsing courses of multiple sclerosis were included.

Unique molecular identifiers were built into the TCR beta cDNA libraries. The T cell input of roughly 0.9 to 10 million gave roughly 0.5 million cDNA molecules. TCRdb re-called the PCR reads through MiXCR, storing one row per CDR3 protein. The table shows some 890,000 distinct CDR3 sequences, with under 70% occurring only once. Study-wide results and caveats: The F measure placed samples prepared in the same batch into strongly shared clusters. Significantly lower normalized Chao1 diversity was seen in multiple sclerosis patients than in controls. The study found TRBV5-6, TRBV5-1 and TRBV20-1 among about five TRBV segments more frequent in patients than controls.

CDR3 size: 15 residues. Germline V gene data show CDR1 as SGHAT and CDR2 as FQNNGV. Trimming took 1 base from V and 4 from J, leaving 13 bases between them. The sequencing input was blood. The receptor was isolated from a girl aged 10-17 years with multiple sclerosis. The V call is TRBV11-2, the J call TRBJ2-5, with D possibly matching TRBD2 (5 bases). CDR3 amino acids: CASSLVGSSPETQYF. CDR3 coding DNA: TGTGCCAGCAGCTTAGTAGGTTCTAGCCCAGAGACCCAGTACTTC.